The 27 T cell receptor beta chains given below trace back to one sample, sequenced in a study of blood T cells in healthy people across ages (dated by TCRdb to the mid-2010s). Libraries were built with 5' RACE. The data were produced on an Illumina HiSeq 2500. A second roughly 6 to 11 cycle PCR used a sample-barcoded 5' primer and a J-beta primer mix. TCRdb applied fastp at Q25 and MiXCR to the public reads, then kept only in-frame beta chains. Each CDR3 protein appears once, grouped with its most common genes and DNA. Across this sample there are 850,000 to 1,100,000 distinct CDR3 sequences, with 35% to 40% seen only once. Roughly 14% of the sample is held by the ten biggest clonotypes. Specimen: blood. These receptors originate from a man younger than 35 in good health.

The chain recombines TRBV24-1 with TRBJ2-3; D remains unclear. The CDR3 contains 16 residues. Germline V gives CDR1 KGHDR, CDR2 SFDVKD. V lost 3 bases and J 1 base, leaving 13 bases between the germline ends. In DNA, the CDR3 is TGTGCCACCAGTGATACAGTTTCTTTGGGCACAGATACGCAGTATTTT. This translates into CATSDTVSLGTDTQYF.

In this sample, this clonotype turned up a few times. The CDR3 region is CASTFDRDTEAFF. The CDR3 DNA is TGTGCCAGCACCTTCGACAGGGACACTGAAGCTTTCTTT. This rearrangement joins TRBV12-3 or TRBV12-4 to TRBJ1-1; 7 nucleotides align to TRBD1. J lost 3 bases, V lost 7 bases, and 5 bases had no gene match. This CDR3 is 13 amino acids long.

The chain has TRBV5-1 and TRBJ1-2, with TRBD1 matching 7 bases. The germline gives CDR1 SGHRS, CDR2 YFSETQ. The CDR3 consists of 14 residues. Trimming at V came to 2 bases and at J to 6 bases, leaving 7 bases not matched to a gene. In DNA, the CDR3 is TGCGCCAGCAGCTTACAATTAACAGGGGATGGCTACACCTTC. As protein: CASSLQLTGDGYTF. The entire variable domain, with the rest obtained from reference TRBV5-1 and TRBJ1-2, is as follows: KAGVTQTPRYLIKTRGQQVTLSCSPISGHRSVSWYQQTPGQGLQFLFEYFSETQRNKGNFPGRFSGRQFSNSRSEMNVSTLELGDSALYLCASSLQLTGDGYTFGSGTRLTVV.

Here the CDR3 DNA reads TGTGCCATCAATCCGGGGGCTAACTATGGCTACACCTTC. Its protein is CAINPGANYGYTF. V and J are TRBV10-3 and TRBJ1-2, with D possibly matching TRBD1 (5 bases). The CDR3 is 13 amino acids. Trimming pared 7 bases from V and 0 bases from J, leaving 9 bases between. Germline CDR1 reads ENHRY; CDR2 reads SYGVKD.

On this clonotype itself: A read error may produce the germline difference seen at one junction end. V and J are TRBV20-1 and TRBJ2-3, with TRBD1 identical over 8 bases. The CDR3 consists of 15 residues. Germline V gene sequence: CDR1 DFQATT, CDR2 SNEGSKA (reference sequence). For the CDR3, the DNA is TGCAGTGCCATAGGAGGACAGGGAAACACAGATACGCAGGATTTT. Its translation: CSAIGGQGNTDTQDF.

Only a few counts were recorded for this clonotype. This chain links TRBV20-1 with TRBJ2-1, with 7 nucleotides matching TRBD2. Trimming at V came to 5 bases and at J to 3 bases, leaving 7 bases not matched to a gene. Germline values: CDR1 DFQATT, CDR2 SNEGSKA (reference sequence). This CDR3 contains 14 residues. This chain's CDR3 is CSAGVGGYYNEQFF. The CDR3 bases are TGCAGTGCTGGGGTCGGGGGGTACTACAATGAGCAGTTCTTC.

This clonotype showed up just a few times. The CDR3 sequence is CSAENRAGGANVLTF. CDR3 nucleotides: TGCAGTGCAGAGAACAGGGCAGGAGGGGCCAACGTCCTGACTTTC. The gene calls are TRBV20-1 and TRBJ2-6; D is possibly TRBD1 (6 bases). The CDR3 extends over 15 amino acids. The V and J ends lost 6 bases and 4 bases respectively, with 16 bases between them. Germline values: CDR1 DFQATT, CDR2 SNEGSKA (reference sequence).

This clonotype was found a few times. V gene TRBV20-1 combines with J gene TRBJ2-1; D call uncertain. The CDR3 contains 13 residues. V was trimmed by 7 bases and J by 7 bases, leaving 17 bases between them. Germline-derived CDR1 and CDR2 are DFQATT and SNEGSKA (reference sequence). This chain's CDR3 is CSVPSGSRNEQFF. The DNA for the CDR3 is TGCAGTGTTCCCTCCGGCAGTCGGAATGAGCAGTTCTTC.

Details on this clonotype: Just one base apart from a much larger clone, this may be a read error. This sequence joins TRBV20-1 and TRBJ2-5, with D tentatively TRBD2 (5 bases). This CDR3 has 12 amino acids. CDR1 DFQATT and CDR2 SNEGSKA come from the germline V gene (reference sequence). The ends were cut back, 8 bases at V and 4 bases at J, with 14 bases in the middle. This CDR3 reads CSTPSAGETQYF. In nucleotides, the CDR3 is TGCAGTACTCCATCGGCGGGAGAGACCCAGTACTTC.

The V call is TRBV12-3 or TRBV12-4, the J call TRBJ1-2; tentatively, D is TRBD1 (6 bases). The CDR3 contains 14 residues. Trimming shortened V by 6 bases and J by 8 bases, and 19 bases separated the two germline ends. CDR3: CASSQRTGNVGYTF. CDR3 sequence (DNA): TGTGCCAGCAGCCAGAGAACAGGGAATGTAGGCTACACCTTC.

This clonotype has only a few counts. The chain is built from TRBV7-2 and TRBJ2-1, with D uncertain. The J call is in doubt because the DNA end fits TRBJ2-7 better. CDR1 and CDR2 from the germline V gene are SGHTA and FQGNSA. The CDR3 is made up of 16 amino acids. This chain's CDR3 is CASSLVFASSYNEQYF. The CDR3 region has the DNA TGTGCCAGCAGCTTAGTGTTCGCAAGCTCCTACAATGAGCAGTACTTC.

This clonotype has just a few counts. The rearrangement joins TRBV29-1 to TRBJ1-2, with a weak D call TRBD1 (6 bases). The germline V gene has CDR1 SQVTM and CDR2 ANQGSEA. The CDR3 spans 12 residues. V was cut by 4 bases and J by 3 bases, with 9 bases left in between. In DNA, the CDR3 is TGCAGCGTTGCCAGGGGAGACTATGGCTACACCTTC. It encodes CSVARGDYGYTF.

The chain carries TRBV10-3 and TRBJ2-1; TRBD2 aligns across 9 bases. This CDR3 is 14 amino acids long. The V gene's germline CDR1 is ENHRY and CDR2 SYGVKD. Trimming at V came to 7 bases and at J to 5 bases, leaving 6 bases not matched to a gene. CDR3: CAIKRLAENNEQFF. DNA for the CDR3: TGTGCCATCAAAAGACTAGCGGAGAACAATGAGCAGTTCTTC.

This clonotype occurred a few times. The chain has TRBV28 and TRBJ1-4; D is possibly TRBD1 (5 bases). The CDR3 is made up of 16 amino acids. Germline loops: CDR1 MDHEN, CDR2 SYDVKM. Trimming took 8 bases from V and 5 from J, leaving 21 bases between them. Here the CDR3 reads CASRRGQPGTNEKLFF. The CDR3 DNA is TGTGCCAGCCGTCGCGGGCAACCGGGGACGAATGAAAAACTGTTTTTT.

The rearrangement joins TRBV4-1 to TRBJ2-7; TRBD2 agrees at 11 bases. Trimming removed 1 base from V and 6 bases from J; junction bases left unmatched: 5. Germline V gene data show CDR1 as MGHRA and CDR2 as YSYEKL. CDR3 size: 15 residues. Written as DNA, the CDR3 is TGCGCCAGCAGCCAAGGACTAGCGGGAACTATCGAGCAGTACTTC. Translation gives CASSQGLAGTIEQYF.

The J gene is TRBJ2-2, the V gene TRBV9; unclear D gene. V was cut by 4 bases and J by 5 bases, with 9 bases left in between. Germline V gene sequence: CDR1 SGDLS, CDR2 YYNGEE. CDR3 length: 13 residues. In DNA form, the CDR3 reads TGTGCCAGCAGCACTTGGACGACCGGGGAGCTGTTTTTT. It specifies CASSTWTTGELFF.

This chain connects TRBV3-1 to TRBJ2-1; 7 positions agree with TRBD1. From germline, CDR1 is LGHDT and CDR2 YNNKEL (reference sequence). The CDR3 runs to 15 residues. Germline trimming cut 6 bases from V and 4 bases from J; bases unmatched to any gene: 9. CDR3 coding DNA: TGTGCCAGCAGTAAAAGCAGGGGGACGTACAATGAGCAGTTCTTC. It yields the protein CASSKSRGTYNEQFF.

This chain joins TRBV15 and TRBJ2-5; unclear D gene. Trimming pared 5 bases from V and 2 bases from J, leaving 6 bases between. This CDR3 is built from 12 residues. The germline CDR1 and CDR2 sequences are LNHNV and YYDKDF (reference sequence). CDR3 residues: CATSPDQETQYF. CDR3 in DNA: TGTGCCACCAGCCCAGATCAAGAGACCCAGTACTTC.

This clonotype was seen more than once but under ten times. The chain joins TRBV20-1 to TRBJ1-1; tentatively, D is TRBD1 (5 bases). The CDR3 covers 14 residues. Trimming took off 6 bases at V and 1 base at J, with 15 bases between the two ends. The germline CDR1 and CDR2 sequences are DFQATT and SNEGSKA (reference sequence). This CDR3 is CSAHGYRRNTEAFF. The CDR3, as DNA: TGCAGTGCCCATGGGTACAGGCGGAACACTGAAGCTTTCTTT.

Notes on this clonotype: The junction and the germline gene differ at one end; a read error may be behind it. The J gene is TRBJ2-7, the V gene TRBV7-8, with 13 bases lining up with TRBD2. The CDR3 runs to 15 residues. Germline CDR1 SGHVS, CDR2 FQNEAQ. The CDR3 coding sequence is TGTGCCGGCAGCACTAGCGGGGGGGTCCCCAATGAGCAGTACTTC. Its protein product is CAGSTSGGVPNEQYF. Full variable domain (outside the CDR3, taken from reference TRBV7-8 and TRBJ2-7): GAGVSQSPRYKVAKRGQDVALRCDPISGHVSLFWYQQALGQGPEFLTYFQNEAQLDKSGLPSDRFFAERPEGSVSTLKIQRTQQEDSAVYLCAGSTSGGVPNEQYFGPGTRLTVT.

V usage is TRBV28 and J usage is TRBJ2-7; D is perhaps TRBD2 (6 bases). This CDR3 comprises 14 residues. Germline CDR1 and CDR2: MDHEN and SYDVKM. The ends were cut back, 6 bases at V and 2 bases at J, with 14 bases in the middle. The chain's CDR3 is CASRVGGNTYEQYF. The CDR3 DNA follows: TGTGCCAGCAGGGTCGGCGGGAACACCTACGAGCAGTACTTC.

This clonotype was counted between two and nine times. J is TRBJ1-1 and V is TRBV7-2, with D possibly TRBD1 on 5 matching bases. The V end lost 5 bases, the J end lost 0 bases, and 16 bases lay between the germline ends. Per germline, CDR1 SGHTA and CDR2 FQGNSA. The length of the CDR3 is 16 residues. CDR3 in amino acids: CASSQDSWYMNTEAFF. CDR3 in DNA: TGTGCCAGCAGCCAAGACAGTTGGTACATGAACACTGAAGCTTTCTTT.

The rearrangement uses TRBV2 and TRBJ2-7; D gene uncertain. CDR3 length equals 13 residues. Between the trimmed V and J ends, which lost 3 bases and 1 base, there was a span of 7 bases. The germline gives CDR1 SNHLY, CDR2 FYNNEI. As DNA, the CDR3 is TGTGCCAGCAGTGAGGATCATTCCTACGAGCAGTACTTC. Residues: CASSEDHSYEQYF.

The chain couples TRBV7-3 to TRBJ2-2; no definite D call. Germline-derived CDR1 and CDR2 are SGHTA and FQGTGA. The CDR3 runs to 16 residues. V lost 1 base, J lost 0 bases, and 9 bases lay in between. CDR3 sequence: CASSLKGTPNTGELFF. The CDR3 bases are TGTGCCAGCAGCTTAAAGGGCACTCCGAACACCGGGGAGCTGTTTTTT.

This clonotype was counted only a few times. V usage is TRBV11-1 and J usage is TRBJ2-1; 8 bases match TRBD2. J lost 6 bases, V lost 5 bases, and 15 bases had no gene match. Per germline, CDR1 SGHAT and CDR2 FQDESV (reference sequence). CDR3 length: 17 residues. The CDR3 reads CASSPEKAGVRRNEQFF. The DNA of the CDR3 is TGTGCCAGCAGCCCGGAGAAAGCGGGGGTGCGTCGCAATGAGCAGTTCTTC.

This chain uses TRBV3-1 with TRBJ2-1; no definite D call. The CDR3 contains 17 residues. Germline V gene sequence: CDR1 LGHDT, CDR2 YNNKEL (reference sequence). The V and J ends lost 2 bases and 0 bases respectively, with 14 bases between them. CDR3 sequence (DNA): TGTGCCAGCAGCCAAAATCCCGACACGAGCTCCTACAATGAGCAGTTCTTC. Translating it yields CASSQNPDTSSYNEQFF.

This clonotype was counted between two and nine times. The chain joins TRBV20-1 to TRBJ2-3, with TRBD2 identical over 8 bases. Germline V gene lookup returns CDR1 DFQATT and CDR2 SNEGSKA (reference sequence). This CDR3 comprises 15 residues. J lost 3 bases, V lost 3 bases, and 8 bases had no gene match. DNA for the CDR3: TGCAGTGCTAGGGAAACTAGCGGTGCGACAGATACGCAGTATTTT. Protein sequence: CSARETSGATDTQYF.